This T cell receptor (beta chain) derives from a study of cytomegalovirus exposure and HLA in healthy donors. The V gene's germline CDR1 is MNHNS and CDR2 SASEGT. CDR3 size: 14 residues. J gave up 4 bases and V 6 bases, and 7 bases lay outside the gene matches. With regard to this clone: Its cognate antigen is unknown.

The PCR was carried out with 60 Vbeta primers and 13 Jbeta primers. TCRdb keeps only in-frame clones here, not all; method: immunoSEQ multiplex PCR. The sample has 150,000 to 200,000 clones, roughly 85% seen once. Notes on the study in general: Three of the chains that were CMV-associated were confirmed in vitro to be specific for CMV antigens. Information on immune exposure was restricted to one variable (CMV serostatus). Rarity marked most TCR sequences, yet some public TCRs occurred in many donors. TCR beta chain V- and J-gene trimming was linked, in a later analysis, to a missense variant in DCLRE1C.

V gene TRBV6-1 combines with J gene TRBJ1-1; 8 bases line up with TRBD1. This receptor was taken from a man aged 50-60 years in good health and CMV-seropositive. The sequencing sample was made of PBMCs. As DNA, the CDR3 is TGTGCCAGCAGGAGTATCGACAGGGGCACTGAAGCTTTCTTT. It specifies CASRSIDRGTEAFF.